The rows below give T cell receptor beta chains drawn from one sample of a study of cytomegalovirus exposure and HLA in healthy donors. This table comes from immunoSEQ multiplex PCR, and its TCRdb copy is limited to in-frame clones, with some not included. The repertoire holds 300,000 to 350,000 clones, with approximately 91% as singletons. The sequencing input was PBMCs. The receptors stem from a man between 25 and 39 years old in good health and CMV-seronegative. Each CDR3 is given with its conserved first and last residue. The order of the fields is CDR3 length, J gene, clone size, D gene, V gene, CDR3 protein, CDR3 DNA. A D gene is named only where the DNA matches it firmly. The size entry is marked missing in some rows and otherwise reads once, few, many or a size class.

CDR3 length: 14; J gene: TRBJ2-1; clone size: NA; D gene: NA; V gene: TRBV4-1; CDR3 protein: CASSQSQGWNEQFF; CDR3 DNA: TGCGCCAGCAGCCAGTCCCAGGGGTGGAATGAGCAGTTCTTC
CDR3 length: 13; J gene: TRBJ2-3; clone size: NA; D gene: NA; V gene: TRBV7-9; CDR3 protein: CASSSGGTDTQYF; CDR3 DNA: TGTGCCAGCAGCTCGGGGGGCACAGATACGCAGTATTTT
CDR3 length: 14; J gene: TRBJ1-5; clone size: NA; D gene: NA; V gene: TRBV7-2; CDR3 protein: CASSWGGANQPQHF; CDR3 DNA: TGTGCCAGCAGCTGGGGGGGGGCAAATCAGCCCCAGCATTTT
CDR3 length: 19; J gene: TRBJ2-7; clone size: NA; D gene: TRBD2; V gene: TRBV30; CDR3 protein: CAWSGGTSGGAPSSYEQYF; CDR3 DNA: TGTGCCTGGAGTGGCGGGACTAGCGGGGGGGCCCCCTCTTCCTACGAGCAGTACTTC
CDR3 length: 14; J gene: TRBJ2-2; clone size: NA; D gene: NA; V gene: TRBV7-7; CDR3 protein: CASSLLETGGELFF; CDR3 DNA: TGTGCCAGCAGCTTACTGGAAACAGGCGGGGAGCTGTTTTTT
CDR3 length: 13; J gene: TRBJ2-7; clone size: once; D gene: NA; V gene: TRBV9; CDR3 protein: CASSQRGGTEQYF; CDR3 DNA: TGTGCCAGCAGCCAGCGAGGAGGAACCGAGCAGTACTTC
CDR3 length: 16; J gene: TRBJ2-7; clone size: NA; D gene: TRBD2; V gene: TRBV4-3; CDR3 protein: CASSQATSGNSYEQYF; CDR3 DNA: TGCGCCAGCAGCCAGGCGACTAGCGGCAACTCCTACGAGCAGTACTTC
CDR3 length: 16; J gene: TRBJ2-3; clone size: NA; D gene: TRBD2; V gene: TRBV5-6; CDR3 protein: CASSLAGGHGTDTQYF; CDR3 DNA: TGTGCCAGCAGCTTAGCGGGGGGGCATGGCACAGATACGCAGTATTTT
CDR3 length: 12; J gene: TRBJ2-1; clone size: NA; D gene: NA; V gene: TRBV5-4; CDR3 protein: CANQLGYNEQFF; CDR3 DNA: TGTGCCAACCAACTAGGCTACAATGAGCAGTTCTTC
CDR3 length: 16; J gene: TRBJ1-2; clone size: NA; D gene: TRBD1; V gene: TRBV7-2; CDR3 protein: CASSLRTGAVLYGYTF; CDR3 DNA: TGTGCCAGCAGCCTGCGGACAGGGGCCGTTCTCTATGGCTACACCTTC
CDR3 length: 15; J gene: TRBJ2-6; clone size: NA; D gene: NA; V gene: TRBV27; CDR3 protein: CASTEWGAGANVLTF; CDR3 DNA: TGTGCCAGCACCGAGTGGGGAGCTGGGGCCAACGTCCTGACTTTC